This TCR beta chain was found in a study of cytomegalovirus exposure and HLA in healthy donors. Amplification used 60 Vbeta primers and 13 Jbeta primers. The method was immunoSEQ multiplex PCR; TCRdb's version includes in-frame clones alone and lacks a portion of them. This repertoire shows about 170,000 clones, 73% found once; its top ten account for approximately 5.4%. Trimming removed 6 bases from V and 0 bases from J, with 3 bases in between. The CDR3 loop spans 12 amino acids. Looked up from germline, CDR1 is SNHLY and CDR2 is FYNNEI. General study results and limits: Rare TCR sequences dominated, though some public TCRs recurred in many donors. Researchers reportedly found TCR beta sequences accurately predicted most subjects' HLA-A and HLA-B alleles. An analysis done earlier found most TCR beta V segments productive about 90% or about 30% of the time.

For this clone: Its antigen is undetermined.

Though probably carrying unrecorded immune exposures, donors were nominally healthy at sampling. Sample: PBMCs. The chain carries TRBV2 and TRBJ1-5; unclear D gene. The clonotype comes from a woman aged 18-30 years in good health and CMV-seropositive. CDR3: CASRYSNQPQHF. The CDR3 nucleotides are TGTGCCAGCAGATATAGCAATCAGCCCCAGCATTTT.